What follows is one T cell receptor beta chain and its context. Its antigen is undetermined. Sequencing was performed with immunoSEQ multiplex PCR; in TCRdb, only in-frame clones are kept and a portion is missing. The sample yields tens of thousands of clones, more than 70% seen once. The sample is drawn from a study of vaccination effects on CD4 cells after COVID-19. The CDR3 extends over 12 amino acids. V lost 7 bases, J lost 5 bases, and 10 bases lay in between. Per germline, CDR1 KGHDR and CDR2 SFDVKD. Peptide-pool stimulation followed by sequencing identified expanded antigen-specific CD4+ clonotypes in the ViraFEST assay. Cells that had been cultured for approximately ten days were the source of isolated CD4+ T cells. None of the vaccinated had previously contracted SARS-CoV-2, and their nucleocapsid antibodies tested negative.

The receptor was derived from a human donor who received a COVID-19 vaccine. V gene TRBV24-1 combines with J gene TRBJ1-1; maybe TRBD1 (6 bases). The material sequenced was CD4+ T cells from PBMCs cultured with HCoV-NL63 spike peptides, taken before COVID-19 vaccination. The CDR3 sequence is CATRGQGTEAFF. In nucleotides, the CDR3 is TGTGCCACCAGGGGGCAGGGGACTGAAGCTTTCTTT.